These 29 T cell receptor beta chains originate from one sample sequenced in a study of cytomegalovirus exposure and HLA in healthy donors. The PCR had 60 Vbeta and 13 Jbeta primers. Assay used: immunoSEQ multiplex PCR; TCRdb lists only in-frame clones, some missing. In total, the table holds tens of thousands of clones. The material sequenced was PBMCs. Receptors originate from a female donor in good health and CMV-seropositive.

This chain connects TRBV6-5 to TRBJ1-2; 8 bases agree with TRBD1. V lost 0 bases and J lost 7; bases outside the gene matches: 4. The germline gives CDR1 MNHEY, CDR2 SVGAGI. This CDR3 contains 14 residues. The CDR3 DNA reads TGTGCCAGCAGTTACTCCGGGACAGGTGGTGGCTACACCTTC. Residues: CASSYSGTGGGYTF.

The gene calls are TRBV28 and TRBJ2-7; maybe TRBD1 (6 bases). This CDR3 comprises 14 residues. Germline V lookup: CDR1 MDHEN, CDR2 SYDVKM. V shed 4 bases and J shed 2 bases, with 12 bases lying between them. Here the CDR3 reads CASSSRTGTYEQYF. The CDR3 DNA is TGTGCCAGCAGTTCCAGAACAGGGACCTACGAGCAGTACTTC.

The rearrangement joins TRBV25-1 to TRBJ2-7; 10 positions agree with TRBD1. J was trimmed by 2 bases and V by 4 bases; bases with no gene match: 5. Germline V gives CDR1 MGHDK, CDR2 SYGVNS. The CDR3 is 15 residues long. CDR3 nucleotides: TGTGCCAGCAGTGCCGGGACAGGGGTAACCTACGAGCAGTACTTC. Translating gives CASSAGTGVTYEQYF.

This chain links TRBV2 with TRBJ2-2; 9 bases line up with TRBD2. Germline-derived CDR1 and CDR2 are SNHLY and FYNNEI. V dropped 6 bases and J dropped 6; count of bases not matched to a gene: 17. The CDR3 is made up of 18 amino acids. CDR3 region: CASRKDPLSGRSAGELFF. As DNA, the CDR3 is TGTGCCAGCAGGAAGGACCCCCTTAGCGGGAGAAGTGCCGGGGAGCTGTTTTTT.

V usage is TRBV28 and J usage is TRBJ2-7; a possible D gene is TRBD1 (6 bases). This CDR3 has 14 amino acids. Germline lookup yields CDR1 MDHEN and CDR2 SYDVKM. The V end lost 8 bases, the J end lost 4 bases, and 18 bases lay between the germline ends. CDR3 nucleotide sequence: TGTGCCAGCTTCCCCAGGGGCAGTTTGTACGAGCAGTACTTC. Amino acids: CASFPRGSLYEQYF.

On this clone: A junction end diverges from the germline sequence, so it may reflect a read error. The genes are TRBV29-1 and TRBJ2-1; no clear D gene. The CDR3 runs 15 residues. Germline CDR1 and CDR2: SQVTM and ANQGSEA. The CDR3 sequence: CSVAEVSNSDNEQFF. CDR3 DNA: TGCAGCGTTGCTGAGGTCAGCAACTCCGACAATGAGCAGTTCTTC.

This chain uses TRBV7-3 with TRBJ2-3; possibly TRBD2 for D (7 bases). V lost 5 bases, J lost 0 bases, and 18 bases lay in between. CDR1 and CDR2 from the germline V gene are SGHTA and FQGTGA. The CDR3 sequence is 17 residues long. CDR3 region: CASSDGGPLFSTDTQYF. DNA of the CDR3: TGTGCCAGCAGCGACGGGGGGCCGTTGTTTAGCACAGATACGCAGTATTTT.

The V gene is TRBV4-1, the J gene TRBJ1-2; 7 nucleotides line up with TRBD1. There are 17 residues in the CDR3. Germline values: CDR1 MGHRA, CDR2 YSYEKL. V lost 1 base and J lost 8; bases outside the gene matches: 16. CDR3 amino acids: CASSQAVGRGKGGGYTF. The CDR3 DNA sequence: TGCGCCAGCAGCCAAGCAGTCGGCAGGGGGAAAGGGGGAGGCTACACCTTC.

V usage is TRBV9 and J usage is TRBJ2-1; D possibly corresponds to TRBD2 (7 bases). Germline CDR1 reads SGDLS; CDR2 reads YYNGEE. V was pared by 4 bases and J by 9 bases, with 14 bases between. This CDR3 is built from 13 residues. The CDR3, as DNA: TGTGCCAGCAGCCGGTCGGGGGGCAGTGAGCAGTTCTTC. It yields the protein CASSRSGGSEQFF.

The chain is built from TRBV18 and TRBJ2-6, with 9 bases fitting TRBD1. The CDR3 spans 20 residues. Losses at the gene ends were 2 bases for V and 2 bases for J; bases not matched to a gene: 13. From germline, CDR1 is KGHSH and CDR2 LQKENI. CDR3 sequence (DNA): TGTGCCAGCTCACCAAACTCCAGTCCCGGGACAGGGACTGGGGCCAACGTCCTGACTTTC. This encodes CASSPNSSPGTGTGANVLTF.

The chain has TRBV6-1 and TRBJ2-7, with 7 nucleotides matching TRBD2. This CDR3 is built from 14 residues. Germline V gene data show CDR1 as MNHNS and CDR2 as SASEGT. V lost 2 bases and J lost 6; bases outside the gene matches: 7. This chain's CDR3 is CASSEWRSGGEQYF. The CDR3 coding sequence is TGTGCCAGCAGTGAATGGAGGTCGGGGGGCGAGCAGTACTTC.

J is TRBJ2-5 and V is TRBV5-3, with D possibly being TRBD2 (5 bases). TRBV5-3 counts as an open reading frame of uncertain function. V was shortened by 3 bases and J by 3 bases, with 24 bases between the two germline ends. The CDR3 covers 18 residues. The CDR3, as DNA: TGTGCCAGAAGCTCCAATGGCGTGAACGGACTCCTTGAAGAGACCCAGTACTTC. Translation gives CARSSNGVNGLLEETQYF.

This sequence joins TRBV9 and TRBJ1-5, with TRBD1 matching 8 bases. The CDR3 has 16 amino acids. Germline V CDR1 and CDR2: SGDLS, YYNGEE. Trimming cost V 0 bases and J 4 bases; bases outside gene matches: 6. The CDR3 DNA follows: TGTGCCAGCAGCGTAGGACAGGGGCTGGGGAATCAGCCCCAGCATTTT. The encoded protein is CASSVGQGLGNQPQHF.

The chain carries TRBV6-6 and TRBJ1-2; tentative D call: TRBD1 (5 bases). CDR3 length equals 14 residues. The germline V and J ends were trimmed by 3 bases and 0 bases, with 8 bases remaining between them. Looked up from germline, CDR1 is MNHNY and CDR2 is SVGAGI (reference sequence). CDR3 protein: CASSYTGANYGYTF. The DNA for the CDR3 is TGTGCCAGCAGTTATACAGGAGCTAACTATGGCTACACCTTC.

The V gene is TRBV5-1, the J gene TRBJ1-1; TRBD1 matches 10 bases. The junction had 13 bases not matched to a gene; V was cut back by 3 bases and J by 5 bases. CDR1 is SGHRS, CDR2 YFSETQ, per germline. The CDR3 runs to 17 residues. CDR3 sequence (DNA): TGCGCCAGCAGCTCGACCGGGACAGGGGAGAAGGCTACTGAAGCTTTCTTT. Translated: CASSSTGTGEKATEAFF.

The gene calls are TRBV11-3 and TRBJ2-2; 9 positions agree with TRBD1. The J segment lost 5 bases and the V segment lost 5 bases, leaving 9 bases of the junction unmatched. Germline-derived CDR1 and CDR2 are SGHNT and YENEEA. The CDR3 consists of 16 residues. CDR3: CASSAQQGAVTGELFF. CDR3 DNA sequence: TGTGCCAGCAGCGCGCAACAGGGGGCGGTAACCGGGGAGCTGTTTTTT.

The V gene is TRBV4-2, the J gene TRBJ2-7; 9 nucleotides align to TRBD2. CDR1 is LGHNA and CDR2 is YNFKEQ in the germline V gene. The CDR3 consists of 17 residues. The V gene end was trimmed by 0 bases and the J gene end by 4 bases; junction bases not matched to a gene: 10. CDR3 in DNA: TGTGCCAGCAGCCAAGAGGCCGGGACTAGCAGCCCTTACGAGCAGTACTTC. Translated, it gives CASSQEAGTSSPYEQYF.

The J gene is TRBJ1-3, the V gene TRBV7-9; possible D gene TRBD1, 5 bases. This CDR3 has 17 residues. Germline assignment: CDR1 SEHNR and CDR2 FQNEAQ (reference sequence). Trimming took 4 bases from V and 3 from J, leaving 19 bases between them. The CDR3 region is CASSSYLDTRFGNTIYF. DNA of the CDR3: TGTGCCAGCAGCTCCTACCTGGACACCCGGTTTGGAAACACCATATATTTT.

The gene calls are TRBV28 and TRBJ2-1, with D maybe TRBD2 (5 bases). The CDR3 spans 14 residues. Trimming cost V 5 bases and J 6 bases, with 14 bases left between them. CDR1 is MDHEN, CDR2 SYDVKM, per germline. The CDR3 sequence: CASSPFLGGNEQFF. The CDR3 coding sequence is TGTGCCAGCAGTCCCTTCCTCGGAGGCAATGAGCAGTTCTTC.

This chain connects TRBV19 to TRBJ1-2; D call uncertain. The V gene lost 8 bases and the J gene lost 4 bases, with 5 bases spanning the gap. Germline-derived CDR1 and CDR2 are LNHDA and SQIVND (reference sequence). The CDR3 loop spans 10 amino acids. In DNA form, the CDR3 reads TGTGCCAGTTACAGCTATGGCTACACCTTC. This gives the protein CASYSYGYTF.

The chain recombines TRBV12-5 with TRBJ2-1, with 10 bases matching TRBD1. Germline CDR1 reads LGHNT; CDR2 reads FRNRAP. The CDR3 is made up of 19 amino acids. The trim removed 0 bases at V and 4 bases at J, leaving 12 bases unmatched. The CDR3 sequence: CASGLVRQGAALLYNEQFF. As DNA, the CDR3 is TGTGCTAGTGGTTTGGTCCGACAGGGGGCGGCTTTACTTTACAATGAGCAGTTCTTC.

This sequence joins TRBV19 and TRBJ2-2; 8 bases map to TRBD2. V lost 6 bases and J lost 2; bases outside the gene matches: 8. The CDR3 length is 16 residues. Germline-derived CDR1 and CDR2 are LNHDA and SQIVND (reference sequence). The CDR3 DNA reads TGTGCCAGTAGAGAAAGCGGGGGCTATAACACCGGGGAGCTGTTTTTT. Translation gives CASRESGGYNTGELFF. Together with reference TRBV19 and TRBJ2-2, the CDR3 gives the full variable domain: DGGITQSPKYLFRKEGQNVTLSCEQNLNHDAMYWYRQDPGQGLRLIYYSQIVNDFQKGDIAEGYSVSREKKESFPLTVTSAQKNPTAFYLCASRESGGYNTGELFFGEGSRLTVL.

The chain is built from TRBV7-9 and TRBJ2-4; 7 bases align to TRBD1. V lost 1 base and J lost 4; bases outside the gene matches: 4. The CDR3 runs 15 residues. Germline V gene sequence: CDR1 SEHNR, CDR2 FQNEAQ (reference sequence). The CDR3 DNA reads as TGTGCCAGCAGCTTAGTGGAGACAGGGAAAAACATTCAGTACTTC. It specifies CASSLVETGKNIQYF.

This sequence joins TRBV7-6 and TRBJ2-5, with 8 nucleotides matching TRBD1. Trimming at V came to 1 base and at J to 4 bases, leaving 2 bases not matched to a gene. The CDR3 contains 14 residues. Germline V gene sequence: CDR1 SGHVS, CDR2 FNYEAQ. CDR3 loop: CASSLGTGRETQYF. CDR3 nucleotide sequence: TGTGCCAGCAGCTTAGGGACAGGGAGAGAGACCCAGTACTTC.

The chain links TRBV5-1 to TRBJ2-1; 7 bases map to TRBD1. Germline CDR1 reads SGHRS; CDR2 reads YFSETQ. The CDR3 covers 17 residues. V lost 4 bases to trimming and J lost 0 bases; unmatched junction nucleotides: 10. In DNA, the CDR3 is TGCGCCAGCAGCACAGGGACAGTCCCGAGCTCCTACAATGAGCAGTTCTTC. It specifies CASSTGTVPSSYNEQFF.

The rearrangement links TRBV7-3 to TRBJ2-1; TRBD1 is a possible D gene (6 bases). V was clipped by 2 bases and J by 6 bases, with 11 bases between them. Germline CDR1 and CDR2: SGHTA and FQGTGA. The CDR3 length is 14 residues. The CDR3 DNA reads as TGTGCCAGCAGCTTATGGACAGACCCCAATGAGCAGTTCTTC. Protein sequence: CASSLWTDPNEQFF.

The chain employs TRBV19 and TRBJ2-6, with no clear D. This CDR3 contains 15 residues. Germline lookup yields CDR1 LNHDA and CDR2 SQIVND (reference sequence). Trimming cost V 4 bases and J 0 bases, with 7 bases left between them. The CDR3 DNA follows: TGTGCCAGTAGTACAGACTTCTCTGGGGCCAACGTCCTGACTTTC. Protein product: CASSTDFSGANVLTF.

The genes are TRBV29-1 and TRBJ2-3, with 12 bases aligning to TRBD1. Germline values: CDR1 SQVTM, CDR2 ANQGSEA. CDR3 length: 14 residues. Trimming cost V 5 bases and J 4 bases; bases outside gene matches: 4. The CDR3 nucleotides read TGCAGCGTTAGGGACAGGGGGCCGGCAGATACGCAGTATTTT. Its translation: CSVRDRGPADTQYF.

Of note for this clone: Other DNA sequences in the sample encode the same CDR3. The chain's CDR3 is CASSRGFTDTQYF. The CDR3 bases are TGTGCCAGCAGCCGGGGGTTCACAGATACGCAGTATTTT. The chain is built from TRBV6-5 and TRBJ2-3; D is perhaps TRBD2 (6 bases). The V end lost 6 bases, the J end lost 2 bases, and 9 bases lay between the germline ends. This CDR3 contains 13 residues. Per the germline V gene, CDR1 is MNHEY and CDR2 is SVGAGI.